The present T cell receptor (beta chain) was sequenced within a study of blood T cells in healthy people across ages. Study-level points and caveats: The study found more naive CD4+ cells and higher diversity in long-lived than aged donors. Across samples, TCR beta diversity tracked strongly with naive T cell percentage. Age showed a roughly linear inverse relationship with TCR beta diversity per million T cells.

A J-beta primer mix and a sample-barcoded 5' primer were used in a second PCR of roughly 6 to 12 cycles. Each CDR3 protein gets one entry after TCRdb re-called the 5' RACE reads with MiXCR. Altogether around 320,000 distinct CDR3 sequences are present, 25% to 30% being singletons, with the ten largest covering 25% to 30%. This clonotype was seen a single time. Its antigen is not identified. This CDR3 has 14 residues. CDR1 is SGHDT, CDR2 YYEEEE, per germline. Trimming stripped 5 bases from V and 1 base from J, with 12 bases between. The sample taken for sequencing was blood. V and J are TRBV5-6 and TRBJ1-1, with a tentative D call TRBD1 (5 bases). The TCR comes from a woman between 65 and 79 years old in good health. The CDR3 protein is CASSLIQGNTEAFF. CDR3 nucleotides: TGTGCCAGCAGTTTAATCCAGGGGAACACTGAAGCTTTCTTT.